The rows below give T cell receptor beta chains drawn from one sample of a study of T cells in localized non-small cell lung cancer. Only in-frame clones appear in the TCRdb table, and some are missing; sequencing was by immunoSEQ multiplex PCR. Of about 24,000 clones listed, roughly nine tenths are singletons. The sample in question was peripheral blood, obtained before any cancer treatment. The origin of the receptors is a man aged 40-75 years with stage III squamous cell lung carcinoma. Both conserved end residues are part of each CDR3. The D gene is left open where the match is weak. Only part of the rows carry a size: once, few, many, or a class if the clone is expanded.

D gene,clone size,J gene,V gene,CDR3 protein,CDR3 DNA
.,.,TRBJ1-4,TRBV4-3,CASSQGGRANEKLFF,TGCGCCAGCAGCCAGGGGGGACGTGCTAATGAAAAACTGTTTTTT
TRBD2,.,TRBJ2-1,TRBV6-1,CASSEGLAGGFSLFF,TGTGCCAGCAGTGAAGGACTAGCGGGGGGATTTAGTTTGTTCTTC
.,.,TRBJ1-5,TRBV2,CASSEALRQGNQPQHF,TGTGCCAGCAGTGAAGCATTAAGACAGGGCAATCAGCCCCAGCATTTT
TRBD1,.,TRBJ2-7,TRBV15,CATSRTGDLYEQYF,TGTGCCACCAGTCGGACAGGGGACCTTTACGAGCAGTACTTC
.,.,TRBJ1-3,TRBV27,CASSLSRVGLTTNTIYF,TGTGCCAGCAGTTTATCGCGGGTGGGACTTACTACAAACACCATATATTTT
TRBD1,.,TRBJ1-4,TRBV7-9,CASTRQGFGGEKLFF,TGTGCCAGCACCAGACAGGGGTTTGGCGGAGAAAAACTGTTTTTT
.,.,TRBJ1-2,TRBV7-2,CASSLVGSNYGYTF,TGTGCCAGCAGCTTAGTAGGGAGTAACTATGGCTACACCTTC
TRBD1,once,TRBJ2-7,TRBV19,CASSIIMTGVHEQYF,TGTGCCAGTAGTATTATTATGACAGGGGTCCACGAGCAGTACTTC
TRBD1,.,TRBJ2-2,TRBV7-3,CATGTENTGELFF,TGTGCCACCGGGACAGAGAACACCGGGGAGCTGTTTTTT
.,once,TRBJ2-3,TRBV19,CASSFQPGNTDTQYF,TGTGCCAGTAGTTTTCAACCCGGTAACACAGATACGCAGTATTTT
TRBD1,.,TRBJ2-7,TRBV5-1,CASSLAGTSDRGGEQYF,TGCGCCAGCAGCTTGGCCGGGACGAGCGACAGGGGGGGCGAGCAGTACTTC
TRBD1,.,TRBJ2-7,TRBV10-1,CASGIGQGIYEQYF,TGCGCCAGCGGGATTGGACAGGGTATTTACGAGCAGTACTTC
.,.,TRBJ2-2,TRBV21-1,CASSIQGPRGAVF,TGTGCCAGCAGCATTCAGGGTCCCCGGGGAGCTGTTTTT
.,.,TRBJ1-2,TRBV28,CASSSPGHKNGYTF,TGTGCCAGCAGTTCCCCGGGACATAAGAATGGCTACACCTTC
TRBD2,.,TRBJ2-2,TRBV7-2,CASSPVGTSGTGELFF,TGTGCCAGCAGCCCGGTGGGGACTAGCGGGACCGGGGAGCTGTTTTTT
TRBD2,.,TRBJ2-1,TRBV4-3,CASSQDSWLAGGGNEQFF,TGCGCCAGCAGCCAAGATTCTTGGCTAGCGGGAGGGGGTAATGAGCAGTTCTTC
.,.,TRBJ1-1,TRBV28,CASSFSPEAFF,TGTGCCAGCAGCTTCTCTCCTGAAGCTTTCTTT